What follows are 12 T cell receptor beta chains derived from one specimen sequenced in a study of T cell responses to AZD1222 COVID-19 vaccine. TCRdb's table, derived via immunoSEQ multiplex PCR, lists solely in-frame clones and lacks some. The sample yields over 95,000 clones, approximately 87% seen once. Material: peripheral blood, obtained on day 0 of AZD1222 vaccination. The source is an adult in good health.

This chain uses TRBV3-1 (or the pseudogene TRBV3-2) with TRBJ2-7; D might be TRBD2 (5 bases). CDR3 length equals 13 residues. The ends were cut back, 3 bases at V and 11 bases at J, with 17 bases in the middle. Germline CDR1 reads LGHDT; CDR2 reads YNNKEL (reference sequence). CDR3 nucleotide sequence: TGTGCCAGCAGCCATCCAAAGGGCAAGGGAGAGTACTTC. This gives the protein CASSHPKGKGEYF.

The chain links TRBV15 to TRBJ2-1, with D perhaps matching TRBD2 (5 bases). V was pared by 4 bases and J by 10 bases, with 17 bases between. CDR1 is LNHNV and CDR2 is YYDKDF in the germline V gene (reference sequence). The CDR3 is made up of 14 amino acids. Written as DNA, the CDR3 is TGTGCCACCAGCATCCCCACGGGAAGGGCCGAGCAGTTCTTC. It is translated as CATSIPTGRAEQFF.

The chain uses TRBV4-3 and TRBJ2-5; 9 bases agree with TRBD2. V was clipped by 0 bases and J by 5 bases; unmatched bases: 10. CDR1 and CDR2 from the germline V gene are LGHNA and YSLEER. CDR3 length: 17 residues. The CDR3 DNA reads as TGCGCCAGCAGCCAAGATCTTAGTAGCGGGAGATTTGAGACCCAGTACTTC. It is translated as CASSQDLSSGRFETQYF.

In DNA form, the CDR3 reads TGTGCCAGCAGCTCCGGACGGACGAGCAATCAGCCCCAGCATTTT. This encodes CASSSGRTSNQPQHF. J is TRBJ1-5 and V is TRBV7-2, with D hard to call. CDR1 and CDR2 (germline): SGHTA, FQGNSA. Trimming stripped 4 bases from V and 1 base from J, with 11 bases between. The CDR3 is 15 amino acids.

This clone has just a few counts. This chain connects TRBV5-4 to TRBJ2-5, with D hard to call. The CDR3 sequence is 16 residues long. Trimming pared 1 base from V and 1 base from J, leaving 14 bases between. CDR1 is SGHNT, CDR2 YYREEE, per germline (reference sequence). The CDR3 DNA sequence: TGTGCCAGCAGCTTGCCTTATAATGGGGTCCAAGAGACCCAGTACTTC. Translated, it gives CASSLPYNGVQETQYF. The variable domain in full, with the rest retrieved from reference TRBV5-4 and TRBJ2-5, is ETGVTQSPTHLIKTRGQQVTLRCSSQSGHNTVSWYQQALGQGPQFIFQYYREEENGRGNFPPRFSGLQFPNYSSELNVNALELDDSALYLCASSLPYNGVQETQYFGPGTRLLVL.

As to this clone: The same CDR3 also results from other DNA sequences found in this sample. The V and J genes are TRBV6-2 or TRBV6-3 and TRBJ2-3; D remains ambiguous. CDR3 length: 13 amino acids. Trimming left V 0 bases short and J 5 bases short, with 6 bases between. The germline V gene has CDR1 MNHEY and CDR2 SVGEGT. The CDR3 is CASSYSGLDTQYF. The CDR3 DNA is TGTGCCAGCAGTTACTCAGGGTTAGATACGCAGTATTTT.

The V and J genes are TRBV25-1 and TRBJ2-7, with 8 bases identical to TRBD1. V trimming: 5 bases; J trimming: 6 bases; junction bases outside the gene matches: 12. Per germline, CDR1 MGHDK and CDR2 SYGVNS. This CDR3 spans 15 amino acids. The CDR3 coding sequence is TGTGCCAGCAGTCAAACCGGGACAGGATGGCGCGAGCAGTACTTC. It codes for CASSQTGTGWREQYF.

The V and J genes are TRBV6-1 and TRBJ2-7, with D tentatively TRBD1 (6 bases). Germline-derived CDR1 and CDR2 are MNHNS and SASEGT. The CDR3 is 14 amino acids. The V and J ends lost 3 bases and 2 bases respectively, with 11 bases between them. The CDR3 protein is CASSDRGTTYEQYF. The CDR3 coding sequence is TGTGCCAGCAGTGATAGGGGGACCACCTACGAGCAGTACTTC.

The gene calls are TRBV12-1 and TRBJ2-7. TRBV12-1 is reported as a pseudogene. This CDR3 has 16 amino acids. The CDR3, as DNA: TGTGCCAGCAGCTTTGCGCATATTCGGGCAGCCTACGAGCAGTACTTC. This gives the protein CASSFAHIRAAYEQYF.

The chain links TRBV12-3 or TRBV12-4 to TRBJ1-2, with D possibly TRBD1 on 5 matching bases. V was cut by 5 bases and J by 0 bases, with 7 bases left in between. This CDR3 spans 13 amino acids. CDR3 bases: TGTGCCAGCAGTCAGGGACCTAACTATGGCTACACCTTC. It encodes CASSQGPNYGYTF.

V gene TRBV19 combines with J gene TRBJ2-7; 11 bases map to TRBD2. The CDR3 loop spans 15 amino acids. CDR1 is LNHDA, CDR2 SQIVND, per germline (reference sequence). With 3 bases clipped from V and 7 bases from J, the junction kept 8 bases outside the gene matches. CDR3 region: CASSISTSGKVEQYF. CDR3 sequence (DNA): TGTGCCAGTAGTATCTCGACTAGCGGGAAGGTTGAGCAGTACTTC.

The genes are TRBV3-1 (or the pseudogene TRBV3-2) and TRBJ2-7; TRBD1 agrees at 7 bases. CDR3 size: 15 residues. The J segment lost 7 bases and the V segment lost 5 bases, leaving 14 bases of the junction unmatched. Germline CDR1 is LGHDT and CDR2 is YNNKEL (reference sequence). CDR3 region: CASSAEAEGAGEQYF. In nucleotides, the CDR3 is TGTGCCAGCAGCGCGGAGGCTGAGGGGGCGGGTGAGCAGTACTTC.